This T cell receptor (beta chain) was observed in a study of blood T cell repertoires in COVID-19. Germline CDR1 reads MNHEY; CDR2 reads SVGAGI. The CDR3 covers 12 residues. V lost 8 bases and J lost 10, with 18 bases in between. TCRdb's table, derived via immunoSEQ multiplex PCR, lists solely in-frame clones and lacks some. The data show some 350,000 clones, more than 80% seen once. The source is a woman aged 30 to 39 with COVID-19, enrolled during active disease. The chain employs TRBV6-5 and TRBJ2-7; D possibly corresponds to TRBD1 (6 bases). The sample consisted of peripheral blood. The CDR3 nucleotides read TGTGCCAGCGGATTACAAGCCGGGACACAGTACTTC. Its translation is CASGLQAGTQYF.